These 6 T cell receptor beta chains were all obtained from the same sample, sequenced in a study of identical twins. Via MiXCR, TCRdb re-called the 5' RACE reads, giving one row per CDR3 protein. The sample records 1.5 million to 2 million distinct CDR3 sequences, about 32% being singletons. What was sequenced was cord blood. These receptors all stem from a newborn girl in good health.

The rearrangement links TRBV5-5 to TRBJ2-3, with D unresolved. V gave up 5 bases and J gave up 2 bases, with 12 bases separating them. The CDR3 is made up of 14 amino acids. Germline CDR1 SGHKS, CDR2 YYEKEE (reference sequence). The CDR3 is CASRTKWITDTQYF. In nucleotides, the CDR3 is TGTGCCAGCAGAACAAAGTGGATCACAGATACGCAGTATTTT.

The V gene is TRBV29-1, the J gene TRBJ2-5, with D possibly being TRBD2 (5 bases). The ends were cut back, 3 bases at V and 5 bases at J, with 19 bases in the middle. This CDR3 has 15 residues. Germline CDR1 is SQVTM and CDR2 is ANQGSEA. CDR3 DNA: TGCAGCGTTGAGAAAGGCGCGGCCCCGGGGGAGACCCAGTACTTC. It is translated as CSVEKGAAPGETQYF.

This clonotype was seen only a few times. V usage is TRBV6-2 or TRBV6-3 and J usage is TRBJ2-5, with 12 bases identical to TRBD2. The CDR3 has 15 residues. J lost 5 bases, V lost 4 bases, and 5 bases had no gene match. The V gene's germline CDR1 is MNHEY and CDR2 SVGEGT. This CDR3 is CASSSTSGSMETQYF. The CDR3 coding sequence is TGTGCCAGCAGTTCGACTAGCGGGAGCATGGAGACCCAGTACTTC.

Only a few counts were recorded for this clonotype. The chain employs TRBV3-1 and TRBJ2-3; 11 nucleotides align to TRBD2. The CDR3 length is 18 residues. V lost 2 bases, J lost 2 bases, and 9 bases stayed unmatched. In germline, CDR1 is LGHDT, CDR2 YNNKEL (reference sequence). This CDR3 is CASSQTLAGGPYTDTQYF. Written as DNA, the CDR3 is TGTGCCAGCAGCCAAACGTTAGCGGGGGGGCCTTACACAGATACGCAGTATTTT.

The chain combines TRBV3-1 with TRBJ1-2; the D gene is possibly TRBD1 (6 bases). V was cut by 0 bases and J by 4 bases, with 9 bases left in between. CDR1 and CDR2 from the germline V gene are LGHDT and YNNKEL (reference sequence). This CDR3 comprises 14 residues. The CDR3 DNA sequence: TGTGCCAGCAGCCAAGAAGGACAGACCTATGGCTACACCTTC. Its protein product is CASSQEGQTYGYTF.

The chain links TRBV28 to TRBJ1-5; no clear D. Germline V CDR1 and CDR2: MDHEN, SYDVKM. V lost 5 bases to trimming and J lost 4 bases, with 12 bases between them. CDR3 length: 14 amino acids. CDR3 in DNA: TGTGCCAGCAGTCCCCTACAATTGAATCAGCCCCAGCATTTT. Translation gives CASSPLQLNQPQHF.